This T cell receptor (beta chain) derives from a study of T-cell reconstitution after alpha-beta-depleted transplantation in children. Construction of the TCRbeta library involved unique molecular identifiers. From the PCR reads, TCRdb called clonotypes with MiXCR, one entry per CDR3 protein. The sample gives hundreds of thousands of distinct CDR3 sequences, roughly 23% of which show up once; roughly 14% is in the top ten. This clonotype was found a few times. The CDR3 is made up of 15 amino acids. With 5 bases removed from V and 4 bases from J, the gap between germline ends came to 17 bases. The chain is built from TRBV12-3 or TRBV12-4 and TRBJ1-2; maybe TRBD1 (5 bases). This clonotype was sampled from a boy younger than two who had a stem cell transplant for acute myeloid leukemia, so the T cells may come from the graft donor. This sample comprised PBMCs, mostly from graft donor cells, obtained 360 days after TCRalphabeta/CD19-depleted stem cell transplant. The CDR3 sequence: CASSTGGGTRYGYTF. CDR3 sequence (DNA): TGTGCCAGCAGTACGGGTGGTGGGACGCGCTATGGCTACACCTTC.